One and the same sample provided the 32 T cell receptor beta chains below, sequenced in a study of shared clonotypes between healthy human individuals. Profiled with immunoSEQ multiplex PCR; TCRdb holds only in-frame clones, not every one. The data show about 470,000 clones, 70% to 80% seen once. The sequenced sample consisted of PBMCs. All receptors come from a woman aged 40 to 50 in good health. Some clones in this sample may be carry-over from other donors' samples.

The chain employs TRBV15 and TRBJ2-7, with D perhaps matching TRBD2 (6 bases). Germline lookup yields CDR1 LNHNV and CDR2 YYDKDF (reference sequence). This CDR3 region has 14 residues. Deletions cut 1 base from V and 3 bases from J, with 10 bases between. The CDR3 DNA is TGTGCCACCAGCAGAGGCCGAGCGGGCTACGAGCAGTACTTC. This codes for CATSRGRAGYEQYF.

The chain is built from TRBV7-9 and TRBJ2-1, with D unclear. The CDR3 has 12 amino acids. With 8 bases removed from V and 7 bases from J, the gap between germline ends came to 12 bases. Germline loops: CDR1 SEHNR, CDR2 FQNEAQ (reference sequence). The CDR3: CASQEKGNEQFF. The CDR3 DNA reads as TGTGCCAGCCAGGAAAAGGGAAATGAGCAGTTCTTC. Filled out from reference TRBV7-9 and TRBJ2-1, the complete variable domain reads DTGVSQNPRHKITKRGQNVTFRCDPISEHNRLYWYRQTLGQGPEFLTYFQNEAQLEKSRLLSDRFSAERPKGSFSTLEIQRTEQGDSAMYLCASQEKGNEQFFGPGTRLTVL.

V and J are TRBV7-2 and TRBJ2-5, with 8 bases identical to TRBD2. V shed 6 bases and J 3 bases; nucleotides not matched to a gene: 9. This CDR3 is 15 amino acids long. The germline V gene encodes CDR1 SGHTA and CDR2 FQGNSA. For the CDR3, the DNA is TGTGCCAGCAGAGTAGCCGGGACTAGAGAAGAGACCCAGTACTTC. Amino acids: CASRVAGTREETQYF.

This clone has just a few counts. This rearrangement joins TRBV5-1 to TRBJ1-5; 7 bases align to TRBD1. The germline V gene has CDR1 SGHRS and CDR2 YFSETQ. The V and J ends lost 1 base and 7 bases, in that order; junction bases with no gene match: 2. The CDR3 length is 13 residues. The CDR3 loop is CASSLTGVQPQHF. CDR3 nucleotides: TGCGCCAGCAGCTTGACAGGGGTGCAGCCCCAGCATTTT.

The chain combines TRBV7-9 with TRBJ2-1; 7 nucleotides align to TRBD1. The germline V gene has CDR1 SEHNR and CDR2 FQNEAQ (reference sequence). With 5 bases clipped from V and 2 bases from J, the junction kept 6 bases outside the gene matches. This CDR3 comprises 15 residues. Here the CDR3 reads CASSKLGQPYNEQFF. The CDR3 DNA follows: TGTGCCAGCAGCAAATTGGGACAGCCCTACAATGAGCAGTTCTTC.

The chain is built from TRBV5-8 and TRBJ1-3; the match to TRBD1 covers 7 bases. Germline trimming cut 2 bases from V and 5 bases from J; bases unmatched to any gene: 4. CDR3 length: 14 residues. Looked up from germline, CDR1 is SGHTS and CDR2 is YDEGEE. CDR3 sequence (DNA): TGTGCCAGCAGCTTCCAGGGGGTGAGAAACACCATATATTTT. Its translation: CASSFQGVRNTIYF.

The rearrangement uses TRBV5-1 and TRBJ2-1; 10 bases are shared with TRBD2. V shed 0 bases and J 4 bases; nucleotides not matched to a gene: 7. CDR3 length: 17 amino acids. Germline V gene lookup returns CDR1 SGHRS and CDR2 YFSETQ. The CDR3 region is CASSLVASGGVYNEQFF. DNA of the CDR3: TGCGCCAGCAGCTTGGTGGCTAGCGGGGGAGTTTACAATGAGCAGTTCTTC.

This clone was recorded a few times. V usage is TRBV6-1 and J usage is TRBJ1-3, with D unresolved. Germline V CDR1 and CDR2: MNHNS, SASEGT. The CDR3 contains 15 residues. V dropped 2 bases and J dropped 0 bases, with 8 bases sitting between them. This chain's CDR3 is CASSEFLGSGNTIYF. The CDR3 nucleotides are TGTGCCAGCAGTGAATTCCTCGGCTCTGGAAACACCATATATTTT.

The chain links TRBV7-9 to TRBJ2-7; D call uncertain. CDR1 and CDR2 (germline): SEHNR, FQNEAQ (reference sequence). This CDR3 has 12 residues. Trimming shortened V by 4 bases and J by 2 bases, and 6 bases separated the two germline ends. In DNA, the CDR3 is TGTGCCAGCAGCTGCGCCACCTACGAGCAGTACTTC. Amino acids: CASSCATYEQYF.

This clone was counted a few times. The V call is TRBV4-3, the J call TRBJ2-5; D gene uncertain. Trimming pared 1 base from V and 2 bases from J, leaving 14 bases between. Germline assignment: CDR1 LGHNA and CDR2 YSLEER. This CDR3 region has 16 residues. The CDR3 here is CASSQGAITLQETQYF. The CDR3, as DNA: TGCGCCAGCAGCCAAGGAGCGATTACCCTACAAGAGACCCAGTACTTC.

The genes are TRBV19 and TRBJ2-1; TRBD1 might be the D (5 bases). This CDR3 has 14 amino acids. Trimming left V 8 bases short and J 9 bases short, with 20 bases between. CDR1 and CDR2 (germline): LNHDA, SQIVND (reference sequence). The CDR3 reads CASLSGPLQGEQFF. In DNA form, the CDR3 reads TGTGCCAGTTTATCCGGGCCTTTGCAGGGTGAGCAGTTCTTC.

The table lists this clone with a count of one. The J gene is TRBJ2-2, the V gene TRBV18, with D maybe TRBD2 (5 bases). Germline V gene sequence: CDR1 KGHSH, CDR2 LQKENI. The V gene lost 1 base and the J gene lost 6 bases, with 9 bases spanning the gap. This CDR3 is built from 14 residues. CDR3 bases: TGTGCCAGCTCACCACAGCGGCCCGCCGGGGAGCTGTTTTTT. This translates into CASSPQRPAGELFF.

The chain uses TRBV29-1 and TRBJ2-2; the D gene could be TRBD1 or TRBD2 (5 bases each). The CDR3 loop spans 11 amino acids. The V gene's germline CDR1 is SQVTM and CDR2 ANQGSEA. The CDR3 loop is CTAGATGELFF. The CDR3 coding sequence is TGCACCGCCGGGGCCACCGGGGAGCTGTTTTTT.

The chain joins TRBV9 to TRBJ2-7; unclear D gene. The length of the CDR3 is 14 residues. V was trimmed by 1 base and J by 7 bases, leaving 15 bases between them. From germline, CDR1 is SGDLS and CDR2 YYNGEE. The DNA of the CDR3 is TGTGCCAGCAGCGTAAGTGGGGTACTGGGGGAGCAGTACTTC. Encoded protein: CASSVSGVLGEQYF.

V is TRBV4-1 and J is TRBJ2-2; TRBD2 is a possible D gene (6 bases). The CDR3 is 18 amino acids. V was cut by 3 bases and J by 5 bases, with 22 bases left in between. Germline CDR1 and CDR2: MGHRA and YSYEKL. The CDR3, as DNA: TGCGCCAGCAGCCACCCCACAACGCCCGGGGGTAGGACCGGGGAGCTGTTTTTT. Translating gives CASSHPTTPGGRTGELFF.

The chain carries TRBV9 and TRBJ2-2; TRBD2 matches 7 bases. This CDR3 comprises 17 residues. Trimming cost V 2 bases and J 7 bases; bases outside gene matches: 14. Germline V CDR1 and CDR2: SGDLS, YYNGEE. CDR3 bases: TGTGCCAGCAGCGTGGATCTAGGGACTTCGGGAGGCGGGGAGCTGTTTTTT. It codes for CASSVDLGTSGGGELFF.

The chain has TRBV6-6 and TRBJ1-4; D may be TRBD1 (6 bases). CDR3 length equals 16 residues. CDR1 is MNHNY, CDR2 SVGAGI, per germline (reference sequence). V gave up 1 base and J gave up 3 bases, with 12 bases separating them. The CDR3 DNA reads TGTGCCAGCAGTTACTGGGGGGGCGGGCCTAATGAAAAACTGTTTTTT. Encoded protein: CASSYWGGGPNEKLFF.

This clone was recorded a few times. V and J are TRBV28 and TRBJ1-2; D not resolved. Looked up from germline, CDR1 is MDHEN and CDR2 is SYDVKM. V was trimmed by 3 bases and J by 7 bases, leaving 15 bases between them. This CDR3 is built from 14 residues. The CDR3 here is CASSFEAVYSGYTF. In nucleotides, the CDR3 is TGTGCCAGCAGTTTTGAGGCAGTCTACTCTGGCTACACCTTC.

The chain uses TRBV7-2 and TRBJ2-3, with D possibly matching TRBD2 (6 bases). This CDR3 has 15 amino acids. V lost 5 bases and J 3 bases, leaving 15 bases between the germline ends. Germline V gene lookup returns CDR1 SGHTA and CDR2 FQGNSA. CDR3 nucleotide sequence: TGTGCCAGCAGCCCCCGGGACTTCGGTACAGATACGCAGTATTTT. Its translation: CASSPRDFGTDTQYF.

CDR3 region: CASSQGGGRGTYEQYF. The DNA of the CDR3 is TGCGCCAGCAGCCAAGGAGGTGGGAGGGGAACCTACGAGCAGTACTTC. V and J are TRBV4-1 and TRBJ2-7, with 7 bases matching TRBD2. Germline values: CDR1 MGHRA, CDR2 YSYEKL. This CDR3 has 16 amino acids. Trimming took 1 base from V and 2 from J; bases not matched to a gene: 8.

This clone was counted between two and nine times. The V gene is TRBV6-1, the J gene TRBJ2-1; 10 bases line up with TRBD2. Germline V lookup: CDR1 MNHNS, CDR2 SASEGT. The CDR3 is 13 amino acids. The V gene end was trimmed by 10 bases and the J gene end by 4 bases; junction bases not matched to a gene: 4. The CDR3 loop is CATGTSEYNEQFF. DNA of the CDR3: TGTGCCACAGGGACTAGCGAGTACAATGAGCAGTTCTTC.

The DNA for the CDR3 is TGTGCCAGCAGTTTCTCCAGGAGCAATCAGCCCCAGCATTTT. As protein: CASSFSRSNQPQHF. The V call is TRBV28, the J call TRBJ1-5; unclear D gene. V was clipped by 3 bases and J by 1 base, with 7 bases between them. The CDR3 runs 14 residues. Germline CDR1 is MDHEN and CDR2 is SYDVKM.

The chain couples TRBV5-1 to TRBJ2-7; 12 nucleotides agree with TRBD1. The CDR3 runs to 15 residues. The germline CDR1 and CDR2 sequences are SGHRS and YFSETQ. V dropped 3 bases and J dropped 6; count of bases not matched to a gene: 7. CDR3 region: CASSSDGDRGREQYF. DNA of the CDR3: TGCGCCAGCAGCTCGGACGGGGACAGGGGGCGCGAGCAGTACTTC.

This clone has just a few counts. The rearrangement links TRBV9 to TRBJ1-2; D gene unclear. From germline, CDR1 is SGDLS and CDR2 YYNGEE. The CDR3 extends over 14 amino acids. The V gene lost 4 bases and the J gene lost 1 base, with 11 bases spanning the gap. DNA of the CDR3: TGTGCCAGCAGCCCCAGTGAATTTAACTATGGCTACACCTTC. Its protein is CASSPSEFNYGYTF.

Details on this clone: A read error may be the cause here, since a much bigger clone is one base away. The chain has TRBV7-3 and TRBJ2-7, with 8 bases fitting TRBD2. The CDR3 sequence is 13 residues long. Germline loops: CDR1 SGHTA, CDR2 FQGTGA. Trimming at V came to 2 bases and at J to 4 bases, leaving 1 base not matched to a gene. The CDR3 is CASSLAGGYEQYF. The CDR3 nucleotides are TGTGCCAGCAGCTTAGCGGGAGGATACGAGCAGTACTTC.

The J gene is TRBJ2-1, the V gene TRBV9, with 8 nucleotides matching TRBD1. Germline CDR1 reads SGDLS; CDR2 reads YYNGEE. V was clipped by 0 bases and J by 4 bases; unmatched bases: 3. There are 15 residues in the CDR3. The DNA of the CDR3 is TGTGCCAGCAGCGTAGGGGGACAGGTATACAATGAGCAGTTCTTC. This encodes CASSVGGQVYNEQFF.

CDR3 loop: CASSLLAASTDTQYF. Here the CDR3 DNA reads TGTGCCAGCAGCTTACTAGCCGCCAGCACAGATACGCAGTATTTT. The V and J genes are TRBV7-9 and TRBJ2-3; a possible D gene is TRBD2 (5 bases). The germline CDR1 and CDR2 sequences are SEHNR and FQNEAQ (reference sequence). The CDR3 consists of 15 residues. Between the trimmed V and J ends, which lost 2 bases and 0 bases, there was a span of 9 bases.

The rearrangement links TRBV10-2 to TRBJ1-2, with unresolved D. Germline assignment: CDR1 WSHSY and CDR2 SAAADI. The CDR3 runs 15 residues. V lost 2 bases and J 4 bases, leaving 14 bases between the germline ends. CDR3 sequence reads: CASSEGGQLFYGYTF. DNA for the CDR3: TGCGCCAGCAGTGAGGGAGGGCAGCTATTCTATGGCTACACCTTC.

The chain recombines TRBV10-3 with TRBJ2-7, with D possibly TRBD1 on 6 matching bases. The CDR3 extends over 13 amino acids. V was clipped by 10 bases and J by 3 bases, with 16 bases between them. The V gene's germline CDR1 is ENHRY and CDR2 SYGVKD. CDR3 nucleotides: TGTGCCACTTCGGACAGTAGGCGCTACGAGCAGTACTTC. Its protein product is CATSDSRRYEQYF.

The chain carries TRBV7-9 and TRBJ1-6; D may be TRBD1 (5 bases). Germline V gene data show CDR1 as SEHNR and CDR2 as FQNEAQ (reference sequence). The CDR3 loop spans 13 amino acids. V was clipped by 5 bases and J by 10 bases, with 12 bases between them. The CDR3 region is CASSPGWGSPLHF. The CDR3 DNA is TGTGCCAGCAGCCCAGGCTGGGGGTCACCCCTCCACTTT.

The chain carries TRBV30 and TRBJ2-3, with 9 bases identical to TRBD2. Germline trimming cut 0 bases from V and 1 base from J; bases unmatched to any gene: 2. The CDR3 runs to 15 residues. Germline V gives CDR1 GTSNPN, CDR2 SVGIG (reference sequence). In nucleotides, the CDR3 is TGTGCCTGGAGTGTAGGCGGGAGGGGCACAGATACGCAGTATTTT. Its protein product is CAWSVGGRGTDTQYF.

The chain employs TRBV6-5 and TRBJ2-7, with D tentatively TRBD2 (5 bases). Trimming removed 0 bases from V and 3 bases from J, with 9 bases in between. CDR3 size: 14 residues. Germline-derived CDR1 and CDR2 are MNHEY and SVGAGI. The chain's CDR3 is CASSYSLDIYEQYF. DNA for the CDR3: TGTGCCAGCAGTTACTCACTAGATATCTACGAGCAGTACTTC.